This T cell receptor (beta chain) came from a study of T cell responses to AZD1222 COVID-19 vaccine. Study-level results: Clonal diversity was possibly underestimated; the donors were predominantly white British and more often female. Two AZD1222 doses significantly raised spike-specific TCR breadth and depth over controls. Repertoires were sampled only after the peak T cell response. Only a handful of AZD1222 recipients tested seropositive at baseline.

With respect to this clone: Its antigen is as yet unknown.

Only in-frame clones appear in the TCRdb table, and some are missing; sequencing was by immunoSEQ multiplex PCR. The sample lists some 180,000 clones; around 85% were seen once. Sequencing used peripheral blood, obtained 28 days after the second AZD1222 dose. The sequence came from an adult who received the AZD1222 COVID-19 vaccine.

In nucleotides, the CDR3 is TGTGCCAGCAGCTTAGTACTGAGCTCTGGGGCCAACGTCCTGACTTTC. As protein: CASSLVLSSGANVLTF. The chain couples TRBV7-4 to TRBJ2-6; D is undetermined. The V gene lost 1 base and the J gene lost 0 bases, with 7 bases spanning the gap. The CDR3 covers 16 residues. CDR1 and CDR2 (germline): SGHVT, SQSDAQ.